The source of this TCR beta chain is a study of T cell responses to AZD1222 COVID-19 vaccine listed by TCRdb under 2021. In terms of the full investigation: Because spike-specific TCR depth and breadth did not differ between the two schedules, AZD1222 recipients who got a second dose at roughly 4 weeks were pooled with those who got a second dose at roughly 12 weeks. A total of 233 trial participants underwent TCR sequencing, of whom about 210 had received two doses of AZD1222 and some 26 had received two doses of the MenACWY control vaccine. Enrollment into the trials was organized by age into subgroups of 18-55, 56-69 and 70-plus years, and those subgroups contained roughly 140, 27 and 60 TCR-sequenced participants, respectively. Study-level results and caveats: The 56-69-year group was small, and its depth increase did not reach significance, likely because of low power. Spike-specific TCR breadth and depth rose significantly after two AZD1222 doses compared with day 0 and with MenACWY recipients. The vaccine-associated CD4 TCRs covered the entire spike protein, and the dominant responses fell in regions 160-218 and 743-854. Conclusions about previously exposed vaccinees were limited because only a handful of AZD1222 recipients were SARS-CoV-2 seropositive at baseline. Reportedly, almost half of the unique spike-specific TCRs recognized epitopes lying outside the regions that are mutated in the B.1.351 and B.1.1.7 variants. No day 14 peak-response samples were available, so repertoires were characterized only after the peak T cell response. Participants were mostly white British, with more females than males. The authors suggested clonal diversity may have been underestimated.

This sample's time point label indicates: baseline before first vaccination. Vaccinee samples came from UK trials COV001 and COV002, including a single-blind randomized controlled phase 2/3 trial of AZD1222 (ChAdOx1 nCoV-19) in healthy adults. For TCRbeta chain sequencing, PBMC samples were collected from trial participants at day 0 and at day 28 after the second dose. Based on the germline V gene, the CDR1 and CDR2 sequences are SGHRS and YFSETQ. The CDR3 goes from the cysteine to the phenylalanine over 16 residues. The retained sequence is limited to the CDR3, 48 bases, with the frame set at the first base. The trim is 1 base for V and 7 bases for J, with a gap of 18 bases between the germline ends. Concerning this clone itself: Its recognized antigen is unknown. Base qualities are not provided; no much larger clone lies one nucleotide away.

The CDR3 regions of human TCRbeta chains were analyzed by immunosequencing. Turning to the authors' computational methods: TCRs in the repertoires were matched against a reference library of SARS-CoV-2-specific TCRs that had been generated with the MIRA antigen-specificity platform. Breadth was defined as the fraction of unique TCRs that were SARS-CoV-2-associated. Depth was defined as the fraction of total T cells that were SARS-CoV-2-associated. Using the MIRA data, each spike-specific TCR was mapped to the spike region that the TCR reacts to and placed in a CD4 or CD8 class. Log10-transformed breadth and depth values were compared by one-way ANOVA with Sidak's multiple comparisons tests. Entries here come from immuneACCESS through TCRdb and include only in-frame sequences with V and J called. Some clones fail to appear in such tables; in the studies checked, an unresolved V gene covers under half of the shortfall, and the cause of the remainder is unknown. Clone size and V and J calls were adopted from that table, with D and trimming inferred from the DNA. The table for this sample lists about 120,000 clones; roughly nine tenths of them were counted only once. The ten top clones hold 2% to 2.5% of the sample.

The sequence was collected from an adult in good health. Here the sequenced sample was peripheral blood, taken on day 0 of AZD1222 vaccination. In this chain, TRBV5-1 is recombined with TRBJ2-1; possibly the D gene is TRBD1, per 6 matching bases. The nucleotide sequence reads as follows: TGCGCCAGCAGCTTGAAGAGCGGAGCTAGGGGGAATGAGCAGTTCTTC. This codes for CASSLKSGARGNEQFF.